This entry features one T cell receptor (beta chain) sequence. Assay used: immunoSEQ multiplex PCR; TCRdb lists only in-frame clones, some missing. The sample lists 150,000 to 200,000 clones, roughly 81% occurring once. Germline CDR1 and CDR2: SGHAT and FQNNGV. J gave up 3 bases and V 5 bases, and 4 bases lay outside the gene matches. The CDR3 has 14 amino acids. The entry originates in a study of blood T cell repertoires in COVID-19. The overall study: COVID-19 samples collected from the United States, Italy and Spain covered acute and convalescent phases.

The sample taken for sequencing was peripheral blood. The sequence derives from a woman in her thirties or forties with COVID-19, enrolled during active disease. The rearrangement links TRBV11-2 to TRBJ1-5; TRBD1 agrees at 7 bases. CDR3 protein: CASSPTGYNQPQHF. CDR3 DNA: TGTGCCAGCAGCCCGACAGGGTACAATCAGCCCCAGCATTTT.